This T cell receptor beta chain was captured in a study of beta chain features in type 1 diabetes. Study details: Patients and healthy donors were similar in age, gender and cell yields.

The germline gives CDR1 LNHDA, CDR2 SQIVND (reference sequence). This CDR3 comprises 13 residues. V lost 3 bases and J 9 bases, leaving 12 bases between the germline ends. This clone was detected a few times. The investigators reverse transcribed all of the isolated RNA, so they sequenced expressed TCRB transcripts. Generated by immunoSEQ multiplex PCR, the TCRdb table keeps only in-frame clones and is missing some. The data show under 900,000 clones, with roughly a sixth seen just once and 0.023% held by the top ten. The V and J genes are TRBV19 and TRBJ2-1; D is perhaps TRBD2 (5 bases). The sequencing input was naive CD4+ T cells from blood. This sequence originates from a woman between 18 and 29 years old in good health. CDR3 in amino acids: CASSIGLAGEQFF. CDR3 coding DNA: TGTGCCAGTAGTATCGGGCTAGCTGGTGAGCAGTTCTTC.